This T cell receptor (beta chain) was observed in a study of T cell repertoires in cytomegalovirus infection. Study outcomes and limitations: Dominant in the ex vivo response were TCR beta clonotypes restricted by HLA-C and specific for CMV.

TCRdb redid the calling of the reads with MiXCR, one entry per CDR3 protein. In the table there are about 310,000 distinct CDR3 sequences, around a sixth of which are singletons. As concerns this clonotype: The antigen remains unidentified.

V was cut by 5 bases and J by 4 bases, with 14 bases left in between. This CDR3 is 14 amino acids long. Germline CDR1 MDHEN, CDR2 SYDVKM. The sample consisted of PBMCs. The clonotype was recovered from a human donor in good health (CMV status not recorded). Some clones in this sample may be carry-over from other donors' samples. The chain joins TRBV28 to TRBJ1-1; D is undetermined. The CDR3 loop is CASSRSTRLTEAFF. The CDR3 coding sequence is TGTGCCAGCAGTCGGTCAACTCGGCTCACTGAAGCTTTCTTT.